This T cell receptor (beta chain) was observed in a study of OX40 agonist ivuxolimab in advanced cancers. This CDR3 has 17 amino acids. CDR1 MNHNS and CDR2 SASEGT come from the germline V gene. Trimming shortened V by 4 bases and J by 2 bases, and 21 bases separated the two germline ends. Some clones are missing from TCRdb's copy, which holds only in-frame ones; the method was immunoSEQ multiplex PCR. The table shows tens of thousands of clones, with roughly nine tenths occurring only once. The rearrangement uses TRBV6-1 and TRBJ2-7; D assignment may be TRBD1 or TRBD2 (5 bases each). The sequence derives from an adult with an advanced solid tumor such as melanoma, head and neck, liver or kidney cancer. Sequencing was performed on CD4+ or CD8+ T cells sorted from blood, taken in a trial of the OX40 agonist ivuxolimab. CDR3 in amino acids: CASSVIVPGTAAYEQYF. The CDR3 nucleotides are TGTGCCAGCAGTGTCATCGTCCCCGGGACGGCCGCCTACGAGCAGTACTTC.